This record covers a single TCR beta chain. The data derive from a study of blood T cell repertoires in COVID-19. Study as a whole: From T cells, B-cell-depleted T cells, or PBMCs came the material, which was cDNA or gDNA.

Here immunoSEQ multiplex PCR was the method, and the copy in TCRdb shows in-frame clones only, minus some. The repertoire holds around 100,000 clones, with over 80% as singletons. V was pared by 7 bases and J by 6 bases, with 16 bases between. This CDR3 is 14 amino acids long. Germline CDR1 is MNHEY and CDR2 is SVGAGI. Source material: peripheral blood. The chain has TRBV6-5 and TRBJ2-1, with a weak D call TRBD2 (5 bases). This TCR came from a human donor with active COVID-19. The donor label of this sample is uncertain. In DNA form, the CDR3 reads TGTGCCAGCACGAGGGAGTGGTTGCTCAATGAGCAGTTCTTC. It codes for CASTREWLLNEQFF.